These 17 T cell receptor beta chains came from one sample sequenced in a study of a mutant IDH1 vaccine in newly diagnosed glioma. The table came from immunoSEQ multiplex PCR; TCRdb's copy has only in-frame clones and leaves some out. The data show around 30,000 clones, 80% seen once. The time point denotes: baseline, week 1 (first vaccination visit). Treatment defined: pre-vaccination baseline after standard-of-care therapy. The sequenced sample was peripheral blood mononuclear cells (PBMCs), obtained from a glioma patient treated with radiotherapy, temozolomide or both. Receptors were obtained from a man aged 50-60 years with glioma. Some clones in this sample may be carry-over from other donors' samples.

The chain carries TRBV2 and TRBJ2-1; D is uncertain. The CDR3 is 12 residues long. Germline V gives CDR1 SNHLY, CDR2 FYNNEI. Trimming took 4 bases from V and 7 from J, leaving 8 bases between them. The CDR3 reads CASSGRQNEQFF. DNA of the CDR3: TGTGCCAGCAGTGGACGGCAAAATGAGCAGTTCTTC.

The chain is built from TRBV10-3 and TRBJ1-1; TRBD1 aligns across 7 bases. Trimming took 7 bases from V and 4 from J; bases not matched to a gene: 6. Germline V gene lookup returns CDR1 ENHRY and CDR2 SYGVKD. The CDR3 spans 13 residues. In DNA form, the CDR3 reads TGTGCCATCAAGGACAGGTTGGGCACTGAAGCTTTCTTT. Encoded protein: CAIKDRLGTEAFF.

The gene calls are TRBV9 and TRBJ2-2; 8 bases match TRBD1. V was clipped by 0 bases and J by 4 bases; unmatched bases: 11. Germline CDR1 SGDLS, CDR2 YYNGEE. The CDR3 is made up of 18 amino acids. The CDR3 is CASSVGLSGQGGTGELFF. The CDR3 DNA reads TGTGCCAGCAGCGTAGGGTTAAGCGGACAGGGAGGCACCGGGGAGCTGTTTTTT.

V gene TRBV9 combines with J gene TRBJ1-1; D possibly corresponds to TRBD1 (5 bases). V lost 4 bases and J lost 5, with 18 bases in between. Germline V gives CDR1 SGDLS, CDR2 YYNGEE. This CDR3 is built from 15 residues. For the CDR3, the DNA is TGTGCCAGCAGCTTATCAGGGAGTAGGGAGACTGAAGCTTTCTTT. It encodes CASSLSGSRETEAFF.

The CDR3 DNA follows: TGTGCCAGCAGAGGGCGCAGAAACACTGAAGCTTTCTTT. This codes for CASRGRRNTEAFF. The chain couples TRBV2 to TRBJ1-1; no definite D call. The CDR3 runs to 13 residues. V shed 6 bases and J shed 2 bases, with 10 bases lying between them. From germline, CDR1 is SNHLY and CDR2 FYNNEI.

This clone was seen just once. As DNA, the CDR3 is TGTGCCAGTAGCCCCCGGGGGAACCGCCCGAACTCTGGAAACACCATATATTTT. Translation gives CASSPRGNRPNSGNTIYF. The rearrangement joins TRBV19 to TRBJ1-3; TRBD1 might be the D (5 bases). Trimming cost V 6 bases and J 0 bases, with 21 bases left between them. CDR3 length equals 18 residues. Germline V lookup: CDR1 LNHDA, CDR2 SQIVND (reference sequence). Looking up the rest from reference TRBV19 and TRBJ1-3 gives the full variable domain: DGGITQSPKYLFRKEGQNVTLSCEQNLNHDAMYWYRQDPGQGLRLIYYSQIVNDFQKGDIAEGYSVSREKKESFPLTVTSAQKNPTAFYLCASSPRGNRPNSGNTIYFGEGSWLTVV.

V and J are TRBV5-1 and TRBJ2-7; 11 positions match TRBD2. Germline V CDR1 and CDR2: SGHRS, YFSETQ. The CDR3 covers 15 residues. The J segment lost 6 bases and the V segment lost 3 bases, leaving 8 bases of the junction unmatched. CDR3 nucleotide sequence: TGCGCCAGCAGCTCCCCCTTAGCGGGAGGGAGCGAGCAGTACTTC. This encodes CASSSPLAGGSEQYF. Together with reference TRBV5-1 and TRBJ2-7, the CDR3 gives the full variable domain: KAGVTQTPRYLIKTRGQQVTLSCSPISGHRSVSWYQQTPGQGLQFLFEYFSETQRNKGNFPGRFSGRQFSNSRSEMNVSTLELGDSALYLCASSSPLAGGSEQYFGPGTRLTVT.

The chain joins TRBV19 to TRBJ2-7; D is perhaps TRBD1 (5 bases). Per the germline V gene, CDR1 is LNHDA and CDR2 is SQIVND (reference sequence). CDR3 length equals 13 residues. V was clipped by 5 bases and J by 1 base, with 9 bases between them. The CDR3 DNA reads as TGTGCCAGTAGTGAGACAGTTTCCTACGAGCAGTACTTC. As protein: CASSETVSYEQYF.

The V gene is TRBV6-6, the J gene TRBJ2-5; D gene unclear. This CDR3 contains 13 residues. Per germline, CDR1 MNHNY and CDR2 SVGAGI (reference sequence). Trimming stripped 2 bases from V and 0 bases from J, with 4 bases between. The DNA of the CDR3 is TGTGCCAGCAGTTACCAACACCAAGAGACCCAGTACTTC. It encodes CASSYQHQETQYF.

The chain employs TRBV5-6 and TRBJ1-2; 8 positions match TRBD1. Germline-derived CDR1 and CDR2 are SGHDT and YYEEEE. This CDR3 has 17 amino acids. V lost 0 bases and J lost 5; bases outside the gene matches: 12. CDR3 coding DNA: TGTGCCAGCAGCTTGGTTTCCGGACAGGGTTTTGGGTATGGCTACACCTTC. It encodes CASSLVSGQGFGYGYTF.

The rearrangement links TRBV15 to TRBJ2-5; TRBD2 aligns across 8 bases. Germline assignment: CDR1 LNHNV and CDR2 YYDKDF (reference sequence). Trimming took 1 base from V and 4 from J; bases not matched to a gene: 2. The CDR3 extends over 14 amino acids. CDR3 amino acids: CATSRARGGETQYF. The DNA for the CDR3 is TGTGCCACCAGCAGAGCCCGGGGGGGAGAGACCCAGTACTTC.

The table lists this clone with a few counts. The genes are TRBV30 and TRBJ1-6; the D gene is possibly TRBD1 (5 bases). Germline V gene data show CDR1 as GTSNPN and CDR2 as SVGIG (reference sequence). CDR3 length equals 15 residues. Trimming shortened V by 4 bases and J by 3 bases, and 13 bases separated the two germline ends. CDR3 in DNA: TGTGCCTGGACTCTCAGGGACCTCTATAATTCACCCCTCCACTTT. This translates into CAWTLRDLYNSPLHF.

A few counts support this clone. The rearrangement uses TRBV2 and TRBJ1-1, with TRBD1 identical over 7 bases. Looked up from germline, CDR1 is SNHLY and CDR2 is FYNNEI. V dropped 8 bases and J dropped 5; count of bases not matched to a gene: 8. The CDR3 consists of 13 residues. CDR3 nucleotide sequence: TGTGCCAGCCTTGCAACAGGGGTTACTGAAGCTTTCTTT. Its translation is CASLATGVTEAFF.

This rearrangement joins TRBV4-1 to TRBJ2-1; 8 bases line up with TRBD1. V gave up 0 bases and J gave up 7 bases; unmatched junction bases: 8. CDR1 MGHRA and CDR2 YSYEKL come from the germline V gene. The CDR3 has 16 residues. Written as DNA, the CDR3 is TGCGCCAGCAGCCAAGAATCGAGGCAGGGGGCTAATGAGCAGTTCTTC. It translates to CASSQESRQGANEQFF.

This sequence joins TRBV6-5 and TRBJ2-1, with a tentative D call TRBD2 (8 bases). The CDR3 length is 13 residues. Germline V gene data show CDR1 as MNHEY and CDR2 as SVGAGI. Trimming pared 4 bases from V and 10 bases from J, leaving 14 bases between. In DNA form, the CDR3 reads TGTGCCAGCAGTTTAGGGGGCGGGGGGGAGCAGTTCTTC. It translates to CASSLGGGGEQFF.

This clone came up once. The J gene is TRBJ1-1, the V gene TRBV5-1; D gene uncertain. Looked up from germline, CDR1 is SGHRS and CDR2 is YFSETQ. The CDR3 has 15 amino acids. V was pared by 1 base and J by 1 base, with 11 bases between. CDR3 sequence reads: CASSLTSNTNTEAFF. In DNA, the CDR3 is TGCGCCAGCAGCTTGACGAGTAATACGAACACTGAAGCTTTCTTT.

V usage is TRBV5-1 and J usage is TRBJ2-7, with 8 bases aligning to TRBD1. The CDR3 totals 15 residues. V was pared by 1 base and J by 6 bases, with 9 bases of the junction left unmatched. CDR1 is SGHRS and CDR2 is YFSETQ in the germline V gene. CDR3 residues: CASSLLRTGKAEQYF. In nucleotides, the CDR3 is TGCGCCAGCAGCTTGTTACGGACAGGGAAGGCCGAGCAGTACTTC.